This entry lists 11 T cell receptor beta chains sequenced from one sample in a study of cytomegalovirus exposure and HLA in healthy donors. PCR involved 60 Vbeta and 13 Jbeta primers. Assay used: immunoSEQ multiplex PCR; TCRdb lists only in-frame clones, some missing. The sample lists about 150,000 clones; 76% were seen once. The sample taken for sequencing was PBMCs. These receptor sequences come from a woman aged 40-49 years in good health and CMV-seronegative.

This clone was recorded only once. The junction differs from germline at one of its ends, possibly a read error. The chain combines TRBV4-2 with TRBJ1-5, with 8 bases lining up with TRBD1. Per the germline V gene, CDR1 is LGHNA and CDR2 is YNFKEQ. There are 16 residues in the CDR3. The CDR3 coding sequence is TGTGTCAGCAGCCAAGAGACAGGGGATTCAAATCAGCCCCAGCATTTT. This sequence encodes CVSSQETGDSNQPQHF.

This chain connects TRBV2 to TRBJ1-5, with D maybe TRBD1 (5 bases). Trimming took 5 bases from V and 7 from J, leaving 12 bases between them. The CDR3 covers 13 residues. Germline-derived CDR1 and CDR2 are SNHLY and FYNNEI. CDR3 protein: CASSQSGGQPQHF. In DNA, the CDR3 is TGTGCCAGCAGTCAATCGGGGGGACAGCCCCAGCATTTT.

The rearrangement joins TRBV18 to TRBJ1-1, with 8 bases that match TRBD1. The CDR3 is 14 amino acids. With 6 bases clipped from V and 8 bases from J, the junction kept 11 bases outside the gene matches. Germline V lookup: CDR1 KGHSH, CDR2 LQKENI. The CDR3 DNA sequence: TGTGCCAGCTCCCGACAGGGGCTCGAAGGGGAAGCTTTCTTT. This sequence encodes CASSRQGLEGEAFF. Full variable domain (missing parts from reference TRBV18 and TRBJ1-1): NAGVMQNPRHLVRRRGQEARLRCSPMKGHSHVYWYRQLPEEGLKFMVYLQKENIIDESGMPKERFSAEFPKEGPSILRIQQVVRGDSAAYFCASSRQGLEGEAFFGQGTRLTVV.

This chain joins TRBV27 and TRBJ2-3, with D perhaps matching TRBD2 (5 bases). The V and J ends lost 2 bases and 2 bases respectively, with 14 bases between them. There are 16 residues in the CDR3. The germline V gene encodes CDR1 MNHEY and CDR2 SMNVEV (reference sequence). The CDR3 reads CASSLAPSHLTDTQYF. In DNA, the CDR3 is TGTGCCAGCAGTTTAGCCCCTAGCCACCTCACAGATACGCAGTATTTT.

The chain recombines TRBV13 with TRBJ2-7; the match to TRBD2 covers 8 bases. The length of the CDR3 is 16 residues. CDR1 is PRHDT, CDR2 FYEKMQ, per germline (reference sequence). The V and J ends lost 1 base and 0 bases, in that order; junction bases with no gene match: 5. The CDR3: CASSLEGSGGSYEQYF. The DNA of the CDR3 is TGTGCCAGCAGCTTAGAAGGCAGCGGGGGCTCCTACGAGCAGTACTTC.

This rearrangement joins TRBV7-9 to TRBJ1-2; 7 nucleotides line up with TRBD1. V lost 4 bases and J lost 0; bases outside the gene matches: 8. Germline CDR1 reads SEHNR; CDR2 reads FQNEAQ (reference sequence). The length of the CDR3 is 16 residues. The CDR3 loop reads CASSSVWTGTNYGYTF. As DNA, the CDR3 is TGTGCCAGCAGCTCAGTTTGGACAGGCACTAACTATGGCTACACCTTC.

The J gene is TRBJ1-1, the V gene TRBV6-5, with 7 bases fitting TRBD1. Trimming cost V 4 bases and J 0 bases; bases outside gene matches: 2. The CDR3 has 14 residues. Germline assignment: CDR1 MNHEY and CDR2 SVGAGI. The DNA of the CDR3 is TGTGCCAGCAGTTTGGGGACAGTGAACACTGAAGCTTTCTTT. Translated: CASSLGTVNTEAFF.

The gene calls are TRBV18 and TRBJ1-2; D gene unclear. Germline V gene lookup returns CDR1 KGHSH and CDR2 LQKENI. V was clipped by 2 bases and J by 8 bases, with 15 bases between them. The CDR3 length is 14 residues. As DNA, the CDR3 is TGTGCCAGCTCACCATATGTGGAAAGAGGGGGCTACACCTTC. Translation gives CASSPYVERGGYTF.

V is TRBV27 and J is TRBJ2-1, with 8 bases identical to TRBD1. The CDR3 is 15 amino acids. From germline, CDR1 is MNHEY and CDR2 SMNVEV (reference sequence). The junction had 12 bases not matched to a gene; V was cut back by 7 bases and J by 7 bases. As DNA, the CDR3 is TGTGCCAGCATTAGGACAGGGAAAGAGATAAATGAGCAGTTCTTC. Translated: CASIRTGKEINEQFF.

The V call is TRBV2, the J call TRBJ2-5; 7 nucleotides agree with TRBD2. Germline-derived CDR1 and CDR2 are SNHLY and FYNNEI. This CDR3 is built from 13 residues. The ends lost 7 bases at V and 9 bases at J; junction bases unmatched: 11. CDR3: CASIGEGPGAQYF. The CDR3 region has the DNA TGTGCCAGCATAGGGGAGGGGCCGGGGGCCCAGTACTTC.

V usage is TRBV6-1 and J usage is TRBJ1-1; D unclear. CDR3 length: 15 residues. Germline values: CDR1 MNHNS, CDR2 SASEGT. V lost 6 bases and J 4 bases, leaving 18 bases between the germline ends. CDR3 loop: CASSVSPWSGTEAFF. The CDR3 DNA is TGTGCCAGCAGCGTCTCCCCCTGGAGTGGCACTGAAGCTTTCTTT.